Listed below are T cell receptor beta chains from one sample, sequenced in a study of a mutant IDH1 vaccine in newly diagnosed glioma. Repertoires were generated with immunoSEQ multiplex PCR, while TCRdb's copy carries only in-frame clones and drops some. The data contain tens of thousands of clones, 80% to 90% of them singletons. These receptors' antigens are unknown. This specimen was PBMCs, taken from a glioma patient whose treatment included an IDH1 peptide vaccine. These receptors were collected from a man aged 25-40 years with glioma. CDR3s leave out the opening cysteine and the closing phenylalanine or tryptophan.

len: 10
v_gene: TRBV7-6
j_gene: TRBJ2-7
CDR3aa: ASSPDGYEQY

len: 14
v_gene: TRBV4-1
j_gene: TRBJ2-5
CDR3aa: ASSLRLAGKQETQY

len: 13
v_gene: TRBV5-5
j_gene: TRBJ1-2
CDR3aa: ASSLGLYSFDGYT

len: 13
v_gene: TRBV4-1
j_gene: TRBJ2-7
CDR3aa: ASSREPGLASEQY

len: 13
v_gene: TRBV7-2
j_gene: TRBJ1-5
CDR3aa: ASSLVSRSNQPQH

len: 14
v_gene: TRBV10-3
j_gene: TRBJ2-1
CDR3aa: AISAISGGSYNEQF

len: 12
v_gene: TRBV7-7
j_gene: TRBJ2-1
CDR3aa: ASSLIEDTREQF

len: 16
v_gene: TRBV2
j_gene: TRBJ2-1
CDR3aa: ASNPLGYSAGWLMRQF

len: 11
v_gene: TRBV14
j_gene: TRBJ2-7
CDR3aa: ASSLGQVSEQY

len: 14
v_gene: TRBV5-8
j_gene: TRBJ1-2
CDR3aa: ASSFFRAQGNYGYT

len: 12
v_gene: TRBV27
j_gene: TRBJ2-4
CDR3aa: ASSDRDYSDIQY

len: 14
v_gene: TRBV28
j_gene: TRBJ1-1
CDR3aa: ASRGGSRGPNTEAF

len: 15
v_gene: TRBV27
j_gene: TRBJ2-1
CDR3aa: ASSKTTTSGGSLKQF

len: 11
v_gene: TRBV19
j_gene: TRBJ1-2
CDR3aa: ASSMTGNYGYT

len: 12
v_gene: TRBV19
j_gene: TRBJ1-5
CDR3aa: ASTGDSQDQPQH

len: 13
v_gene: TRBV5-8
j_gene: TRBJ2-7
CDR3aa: ASSRDGTGNWEQY

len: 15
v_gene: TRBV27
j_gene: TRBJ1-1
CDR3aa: ASTLTGELIGNTEAF

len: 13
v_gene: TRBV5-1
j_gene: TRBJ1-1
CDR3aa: ASSLGVGGRTEAF

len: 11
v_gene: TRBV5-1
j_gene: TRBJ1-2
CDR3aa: ASSFAGTYGYT

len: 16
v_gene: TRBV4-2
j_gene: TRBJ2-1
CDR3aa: ASSQAPMNRGSYNEQF

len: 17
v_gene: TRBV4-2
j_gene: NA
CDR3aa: ASSPPGTSGGPSHYEQY

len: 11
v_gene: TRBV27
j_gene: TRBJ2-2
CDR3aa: AVKGGGAGELF

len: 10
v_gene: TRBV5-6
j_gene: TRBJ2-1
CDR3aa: ASSLGGNEQF

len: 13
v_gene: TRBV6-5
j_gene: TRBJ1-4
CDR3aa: ASRSRTGGEEKLF

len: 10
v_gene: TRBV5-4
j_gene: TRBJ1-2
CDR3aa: ASSQDGGTVS

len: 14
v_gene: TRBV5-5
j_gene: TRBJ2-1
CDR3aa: ASSSKSGTAHNEQF

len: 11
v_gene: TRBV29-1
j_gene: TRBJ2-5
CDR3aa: SVGMGKGETQY

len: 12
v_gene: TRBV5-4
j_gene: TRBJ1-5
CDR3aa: ASSSQGLGQPQH

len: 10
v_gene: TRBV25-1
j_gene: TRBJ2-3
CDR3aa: ASSDVVDTQY

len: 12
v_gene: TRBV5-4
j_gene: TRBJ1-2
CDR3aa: ASSSPGPSYGYT

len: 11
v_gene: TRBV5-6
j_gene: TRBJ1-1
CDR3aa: ASSLGRDTEAF

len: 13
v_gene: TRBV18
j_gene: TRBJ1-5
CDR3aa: ASSPPPVLNQPQH

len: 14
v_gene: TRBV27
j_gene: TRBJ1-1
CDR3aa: ASSPIAQNLNTEAF

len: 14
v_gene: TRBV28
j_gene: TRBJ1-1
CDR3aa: ASSLPTGQSRTEAF

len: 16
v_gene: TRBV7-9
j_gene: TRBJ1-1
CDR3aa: ASSAHGQGANMNTEAF

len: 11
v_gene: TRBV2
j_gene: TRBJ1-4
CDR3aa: ASFDSHNEKLF

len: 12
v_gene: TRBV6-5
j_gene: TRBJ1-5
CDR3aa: ASSPDHAGQPQH

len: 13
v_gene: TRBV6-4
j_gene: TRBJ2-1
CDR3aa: ASSDEAGGPDEQF

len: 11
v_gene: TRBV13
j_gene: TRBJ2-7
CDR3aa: ASSLGQFYEQY

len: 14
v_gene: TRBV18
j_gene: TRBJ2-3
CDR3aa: ASSPSTSVSADTQY

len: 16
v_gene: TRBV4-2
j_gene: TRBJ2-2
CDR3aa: ASSQDVAGGPNTGELF

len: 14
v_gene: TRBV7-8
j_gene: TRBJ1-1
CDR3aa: ASSSHSGGVNTEAF

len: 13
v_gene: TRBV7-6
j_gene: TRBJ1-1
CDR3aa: ASSLERAVGTEAF

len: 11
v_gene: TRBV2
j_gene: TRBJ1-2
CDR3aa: ASRRGRDTGYT

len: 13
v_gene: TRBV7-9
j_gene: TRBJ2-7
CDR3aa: ASSLQLRGDYEQY

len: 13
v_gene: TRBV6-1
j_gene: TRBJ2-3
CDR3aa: ASRPFLAGDDTQY

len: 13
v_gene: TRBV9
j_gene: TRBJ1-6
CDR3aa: ASSVESGYNSPLH

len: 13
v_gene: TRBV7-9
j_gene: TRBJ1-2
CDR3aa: ASSPRTGESYGYT

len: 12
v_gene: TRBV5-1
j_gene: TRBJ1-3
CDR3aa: ASSLGSAGNTIY

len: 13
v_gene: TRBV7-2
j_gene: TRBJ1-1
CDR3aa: ASSLDGGVGTEAF

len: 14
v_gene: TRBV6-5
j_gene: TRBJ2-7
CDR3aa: ASSYRPQRGSGEQY

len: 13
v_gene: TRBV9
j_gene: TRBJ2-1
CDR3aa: ASSPWRGAYNEQF

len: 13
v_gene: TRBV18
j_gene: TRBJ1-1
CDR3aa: ASQQGPGMNTEAF

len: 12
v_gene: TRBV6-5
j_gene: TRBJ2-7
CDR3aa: ASRGQGHGYEQY

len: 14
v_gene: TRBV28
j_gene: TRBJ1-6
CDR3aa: ASSLLTSSYNSPLH